One sample yielded the 13 T cell receptor beta chains listed below, sequenced in a study of cytomegalovirus exposure and HLA in healthy donors. Researchers ran the PCR with 60 Vbeta and 13 Jbeta primers. The table came from immunoSEQ multiplex PCR; TCRdb's copy has only in-frame clones and leaves some out. The repertoire consists of some 120,000 clones, with 75% to 85% occurring once and the leading ten covering under 3%. The sequencing sample was made of PBMCs. All receptors come from a man younger than 45 in good health and CMV-seronegative.

CDR3 nucleotide sequence: TGTGCCAGCAGCTTACCAAACGAAGATACCGGGACAGAGAATCAGCCCCAGCATTTT. It specifies CASSLPNEDTGTENQPQHF. This chain joins TRBV7-6 and TRBJ1-5; 7 bases are a match to TRBD1. The CDR3 is 19 amino acids. The V gene end was trimmed by 2 bases and the J gene end by 4 bases; junction bases not matched to a gene: 17. The germline V gene has CDR1 SGHVS and CDR2 FNYEAQ.

This clone was observed a handful of times. At one end, the junction sequence differs from germline, possibly due to a read error. The chain recombines TRBV10-3 with TRBJ1-1; D ambiguous. The CDR3 is 18 amino acids. Germline V gene lookup returns CDR1 ENHRY and CDR2 SYGVKD. CDR3: CAISQSEGRSEMNTEAFF. The CDR3 DNA reads as TGTGCCATCAGTCAGTCGGAAGGGAGGTCTGAGATGAACACTGAAGCTTTCTTT.

CDR3: CASSPYQTGGTDTQYF. CDR3 nucleotide sequence: TGTGCCAGTAGTCCCTATCAGACAGGGGGCACAGATACGCAGTATTTT. The V gene is TRBV19, the J gene TRBJ2-3; TRBD1 matches at 8 bases. This CDR3 has 16 residues. Germline CDR1 is LNHDA and CDR2 is SQIVND (reference sequence). The junction had 8 bases not matched to a gene; V was cut back by 5 bases and J by 1 base.

This chain links TRBV5-4 with TRBJ1-2; TRBD1 matches 8 bases. This CDR3 comprises 13 residues. Germline loops: CDR1 SGHNT, CDR2 YYREEE (reference sequence). The trim removed 4 bases at V and 5 bases at J, leaving 4 bases unmatched. CDR3 DNA sequence: TGTGCCAGCAGCACGGACAGGGTTTATGGCTACACCTTC. This translates into CASSTDRVYGYTF. The whole variable domain, filled in from reference TRBV5-4 and TRBJ1-2, reads ETGVTQSPTHLIKTRGQQVTLRCSSQSGHNTVSWYQQALGQGPQFIFQYYREEENGRGNFPPRFSGLQFPNYSSELNVNALELDDSALYLCASSTDRVYGYTFGSGTRLTVV.

J is TRBJ1-3 and V is TRBV28; possibly TRBD1 for D (5 bases). V lost 6 bases, J lost 7 bases, and 16 bases lay in between. CDR1 is MDHEN and CDR2 is SYDVKM in the germline V gene. The CDR3 contains 14 residues. The CDR3 region is CASRPLTAGNTIYF. The CDR3 bases are TGTGCCAGCAGACCCTTGACAGCCGGGAACACCATATATTTT.

Notes on this clone: One end of the junction does not line up with germline, which may come from a read error. The chain links TRBV29-1 to TRBJ1-2; maybe TRBD1 (5 bases). The length of the CDR3 is 12 residues. Germline lookup yields CDR1 SQVTM and CDR2 ANQGSEA. CDR3 sequence (DNA): TGCAGCGTTGTTCGGCCCCAGGGTGGCTACCCCTTC. The encoded protein is CSVVRPQGGYPF.

This chain joins TRBV30 and TRBJ2-1; D is perhaps TRBD2 (6 bases). V was clipped by 3 bases and J by 4 bases, with 16 bases between them. Germline CDR1 is GTSNPN and CDR2 is SVGIG (reference sequence). The CDR3 is made up of 15 amino acids. DNA of the CDR3: TGTGCCTGGAGCGAAACTAGCTCTATTTACAATGAGCAGTTCTTC. It specifies CAWSETSSIYNEQFF.

In regard to this clone: One end of the junction does not line up with germline, which may come from a read error. The chain is built from TRBV27 and TRBJ1-5; TRBD1 might be the D (6 bases). Germline V lookup: CDR1 MNHEY, CDR2 SMNVEV (reference sequence). The CDR3 extends over 14 amino acids. CDR3 in amino acids: CASARQDSNQPQNF. The CDR3 DNA reads TGTGCCAGCGCCAGACAGGATAGCAATCAGCCCCAGAATTTT.

J is TRBJ1-2 and V is TRBV5-1; D ambiguous. The germline V gene encodes CDR1 SGHRS and CDR2 YFSETQ. Trimming took 0 bases from V and 2 from J, leaving 8 bases between them. CDR3 length: 14 residues. The CDR3 region has the DNA TGCGCCAGCAGCTTGGCCACTGAGAACTATGGCTACACCTTC. Protein product: CASSLATENYGYTF.

This rearrangement joins TRBV4-1 to TRBJ2-2; 11 bases fit TRBD2. In germline, CDR1 is MGHRA, CDR2 YSYEKL. CDR3 length equals 16 residues. Unmatched junction bases numbered 8, after V lost 7 bases and J lost 4 bases. The CDR3 DNA is TGCGCCAGCACGGGCACTAGCGGGAGAGTCACCGGGGAGCTGTTTTTT. Translated, it gives CASTGTSGRVTGELFF.

The chain links TRBV23-1 to TRBJ2-1, with TRBD1 matching over 9 bases. TRBV23-1 is an open reading frame whose function is uncertain. Unmatched junction bases numbered 7, after V lost 4 bases and J lost 6 bases. This CDR3 is built from 15 residues. This CDR3 is CASSRRGQGCNEQFF. The CDR3 region has the DNA TGCGCCAGCAGTCGGCGAGGACAGGGGTGCAATGAGCAGTTCTTC.

CDR3 nucleotide sequence: TGTGCCAGCAGCTGGTCCGGGACAGGGCAGGGTCAGCCCCAGCATTTT. Its protein is CASSWSGTGQGQPQHF. The chain combines TRBV5-8 with TRBJ1-5; 9 nucleotides line up with TRBD1. V was pared by 3 bases and J by 6 bases, with 10 bases of the junction left unmatched. This CDR3 comprises 16 residues. Germline V gene sequence: CDR1 SGHTS, CDR2 YDEGEE.

This clone was seen only once. The CDR3 protein is CASSLRVGASGHNEQFF. The CDR3 nucleotides read TGCGCCAGCAGCTTGAGAGTAGGCGCTAGCGGCCACAATGAGCAGTTCTTC. The chain links TRBV5-1 to TRBJ2-1; TRBD2 aligns across 7 bases. Looked up from germline, CDR1 is SGHRS and CDR2 is YFSETQ. The CDR3 loop spans 17 amino acids. The ends lost 1 base at V and 5 bases at J; junction bases unmatched: 12.